This TCR beta chain was documented in a study of shared clonotypes between healthy human individuals. This table comes from immunoSEQ multiplex PCR, and its TCRdb copy is limited to in-frame clones, with some not included. The sample has 2 million or so clones, about 95% seen once. Naive CD8 cells, CD45RO-negative and positively selected for CCR7, excluded terminally differentiated effector memory CD45RA+ cells. Deletions cut 0 bases from V and 8 bases from J, with 18 bases between. The CDR3 covers 17 residues. Germline V gives CDR1 SGDLS, CDR2 YYNGEE. The TCR comes from a man in his late teens or twenties in good health. The sample taken for sequencing was naive CD8+ T cells sorted from blood. The V call is TRBV9, the J call TRBJ1-6, with D perhaps matching TRBD1 (5 bases). This CDR3 reads CASSVELRQTPYSPLHF. The CDR3 bases are TGTGCCAGCAGCGTAGAGCTTAGACAGACCCCATATTCACCCCTCCACTTT. Drawing the rest from reference TRBV9 and TRBJ1-6, the complete variable domain is DSGVTQTPKHLITATGQRVTLRCSPRSGDLSVYWYQQSLDQGLQFLIQYYNGEERAKGNILERFSAQQFPDLHSELNLSSLELGDSALYFCASSVELRQTPYSPLHFGNGTRLTVT.